These T cell receptor beta chains were read from a single sample in a study of CD8+ T cells in alopecia areata. Profiling relied on immunoSEQ multiplex PCR, and the TCRdb table lists in-frame clones only, not all of them. The table includes 150,000 to 200,000 clones, approximately 60% detected once. Sequencing used CD4+ T cells sorted from blood. Receptors were obtained from a human donor in good health. The CDR3 runs from the conserved cysteine through the conserved F or W. The D gene is left open where the match is weak. Expanded clones are given a class, and other clones once, few, many or no size at all.

j_gene: TRBJ2-3; abundance: NA; d_gene: TRBD2; v_gene: TRBV29-1; CDR3nt: TGCAGCGTTACGAGCGGGAGGGCCTCAGATACGCAGTATTTT; CDR3aa: CSVTSGRASDTQYF
j_gene: TRBJ1-2; abundance: NA; d_gene: NA; v_gene: TRBV29-1; CDR3nt: TGCAGCGTTGCCGGGGGCGGTACCTATGGCTACACCTTC; CDR3aa: CSVAGGGTYGYTF
j_gene: TRBJ1-3; abundance: few; d_gene: NA; v_gene: TRBV15; CDR3nt: TGTGCCACCAGCTATGACCGGGGAAACACCATATATTTT; CDR3aa: CATSYDRGNTIYF
j_gene: TRBJ2-3; abundance: once; d_gene: NA; v_gene: TRBV5-4; CDR3nt: TGCGCCAGCAGCCGAACAGGTGGAGATACGCAGTATTTT; CDR3aa: CASSRTGGDTQYF
j_gene: TRBJ2-1; abundance: NA; d_gene: NA; v_gene: TRBV29-1; CDR3nt: TGCAGCGTTGAACCGCTAGTCCATGAGCAGTTCTTC; CDR3aa: CSVEPLVHEQFF
j_gene: TRBJ1-1; abundance: NA; d_gene: NA; v_gene: TRBV29-1; CDR3nt: TGCAGCGTTGAGCAGGGTATGAGCACTGAAGCTTTCTTT; CDR3aa: CSVEQGMSTEAFF
j_gene: TRBJ2-1; abundance: few; d_gene: NA; v_gene: TRBV7-9; CDR3nt: TGTGCCAGCAGCTTGCAAATCGCTGATGAGCAGTTCTTC; CDR3aa: CASSLQIADEQFF
j_gene: TRBJ1-2; abundance: NA; d_gene: TRBD1; v_gene: TRBV6-5; CDR3nt: TGTGCCAGCAACGACCCTACCAGGGGGCAAGGCTACACCTTC; CDR3aa: CASNDPTRGQGYTF
j_gene: TRBJ2-5; abundance: NA; d_gene: NA; v_gene: TRBV23-1; CDR3nt: TGCGCCAGCAGTCAATTTCGCCGGGGCCAAGAGACCCAGTACTTC; CDR3aa: CASSQFRRGQETQYF
j_gene: TRBJ2-7; abundance: NA; d_gene: TRBD2; v_gene: TRBV5-1; CDR3nt: TGCGCCAGCAGCGATAGCGGGAGATCCTACGAGCAGTACTTC; CDR3aa: CASSDSGRSYEQYF
j_gene: TRBJ2-3; abundance: NA; d_gene: NA; v_gene: TRBV29-1; CDR3nt: TGCAGCGTCGGCCTCCTCCAAGGCACAGATACGCAGTATTTT; CDR3aa: CSVGLLQGTDTQYF
j_gene: TRBJ1-5; abundance: few; d_gene: NA; v_gene: TRBV25-1; CDR3nt: TGTGCCAGCAGCGCGATGGGGAATCAGCCCCAGCATTTT; CDR3aa: CASSAMGNQPQHF
j_gene: TRBJ2-3; abundance: NA; d_gene: NA; v_gene: TRBV27; CDR3nt: TGTGCCAGCAGAGGACTGGCTCGCACAGATACGCAGTATTTT; CDR3aa: CASRGLARTDTQYF
j_gene: TRBJ2-1; abundance: NA; d_gene: TRBD2; v_gene: TRBV19; CDR3nt: TGTGCCAGTAGCCATTCTAGCGGGAGGGTTGAGCAGTTCTTC; CDR3aa: CASSHSSGRVEQFF
j_gene: TRBJ2-1; abundance: few; d_gene: NA; v_gene: TRBV11-2; CDR3nt: TGTGCCAGCAGCCCCCCTGGGGAGAGGGACTCTCTCTTC; CDR3aa: CASSPPGERDSLF
j_gene: TRBJ2-3; abundance: NA; d_gene: NA; v_gene: TRBV7-9; CDR3nt: TGTGCCAGCAGCTTAGCCACTAGCTCAGATACGCAGTATTTT; CDR3aa: CASSLATSSDTQYF
j_gene: TRBJ2-4; abundance: NA; d_gene: NA; v_gene: TRBV2; CDR3nt: TGTGCCAGCAGTGACCGGGGAGCCAAAAACATTCAGTACTTC; CDR3aa: CASSDRGAKNIQYF
j_gene: TRBJ2-1; abundance: NA; d_gene: TRBD2; v_gene: TRBV7-9; CDR3nt: TGTGCCAGCAGCTTGTCGGCGGGAGTTAATGAGCAGTTCTTC; CDR3aa: CASSLSAGVNEQFF
j_gene: TRBJ2-7; abundance: NA; d_gene: TRBD2; v_gene: TRBV6-5; CDR3nt: TGTGCCACCCGGGAGGGGGACGAGCAGTACTTC; CDR3aa: CATREGDEQYF
j_gene: TRBJ2-3; abundance: few; d_gene: NA; v_gene: TRBV5-6; CDR3nt: TGTGCCAGCAACTTCGCCAGAGGCCGGGGAGATACGCAGTATTTT; CDR3aa: CASNFARGRGDTQYF
j_gene: TRBJ2-6; abundance: NA; d_gene: TRBD1; v_gene: TRBV28; CDR3nt: TGTGCCAGCAGGTCACAGGGGGCTGGGGCCAACGTCCTGACTTTC; CDR3aa: CASRSQGAGANVLTF
j_gene: TRBJ1-4; abundance: NA; d_gene: NA; v_gene: TRBV29-1; CDR3nt: TGCAGCGTCCACGTAGGTGAAAAACTGTTTTTT; CDR3aa: CSVHVGEKLFF
j_gene: TRBJ2-1; abundance: once; d_gene: TRBD2; v_gene: TRBV7-9; CDR3nt: TGTGCCAGCAGCCCCCGGACTAGCGGGAGGGCCAATGAGCAGTTCTTC; CDR3aa: CASSPRTSGRANEQFF
j_gene: TRBJ2-5; abundance: NA; d_gene: NA; v_gene: TRBV6-5; CDR3nt: TGTGCCAGCAGTAGGGGACTTGACGAGACCCAGTACTTC; CDR3aa: CASSRGLDETQYF
j_gene: TRBJ1-5; abundance: once; d_gene: TRBD1; v_gene: TRBV5-1; CDR3nt: TGCGCCAGCAGCTCCGGGACAGGAGTCAATCAGCCCCAGCATTTT; CDR3aa: CASSSGTGVNQPQHF
j_gene: TRBJ2-7; abundance: NA; d_gene: NA; v_gene: TRBV30; CDR3nt: TGTGCCTGGAGTGTACTCCGGGACAACAAGTACTTC; CDR3aa: CAWSVLRDNKYF
j_gene: TRBJ1-2; abundance: NA; d_gene: TRBD1; v_gene: TRBV4-1; CDR3nt: TGCGCCAGCAGCCAAGAGCGAAGACAGGGGGCAATTGGCTACACCTTC; CDR3aa: CASSQERRQGAIGYTF
j_gene: TRBJ1-2; abundance: NA; d_gene: TRBD1; v_gene: TRBV10-2; CDR3nt: TGCGCCAGCAGTCGGACAGGGGGCGCCGTCTATGGCTACACCTTC; CDR3aa: CASSRTGGAVYGYTF
j_gene: TRBJ2-3; abundance: NA; d_gene: NA; v_gene: TRBV7-2; CDR3nt: TGTGCCAGCAGCGGACGACTGACAGATACGCAGTATTTT; CDR3aa: CASSGRLTDTQYF
j_gene: TRBJ2-6; abundance: NA; d_gene: TRBD1; v_gene: TRBV7-2; CDR3nt: TGTGCCAGCAGCTCAGTGGACAGGTTCGTCCTGACTTTC; CDR3aa: CASSSVDRFVLTF
j_gene: TRBJ2-1; abundance: NA; d_gene: NA; v_gene: TRBV28; CDR3nt: TGTGCCAGCAGTTTTGTTCTGGGGTTGGACTACAATGAGCAGTTCTTC; CDR3aa: CASSFVLGLDYNEQFF
j_gene: TRBJ1-1; abundance: NA; d_gene: TRBD1; v_gene: TRBV29-1; CDR3nt: TGCAGCGTGGACAGAGGGACAGGGGGCACTGAAGCTTTCTTT; CDR3aa: CSVDRGTGGTEAFF
j_gene: TRBJ1-2; abundance: NA; d_gene: NA; v_gene: TRBV5-6; CDR3nt: TGTGCCAGCAGGACCGCCCTTCTCTATGGCTACACCTTC; CDR3aa: CASRTALLYGYTF
j_gene: TRBJ2-2; abundance: NA; d_gene: NA; v_gene: TRBV4-1; CDR3nt: TGCGCCAGCAGCCAAGGCCGCCCAGGGTTCGGGGAGCTGTTTTTT; CDR3aa: CASSQGRPGFGELFF
j_gene: TRBJ1-2; abundance: NA; d_gene: NA; v_gene: TRBV10-3; CDR3nt: TGTGCCATCAGTGAGGTTAGGGCTGGCTACACCTTC; CDR3aa: CAISEVRAGYTF
j_gene: TRBJ2-4; abundance: few; d_gene: NA; v_gene: TRBV6-5; CDR3nt: TGTGCCAGCAGTTACTCAAGGGGAGCCAAAAACATTCAGTACTTC; CDR3aa: CASSYSRGAKNIQYF
j_gene: TRBJ2-7; abundance: NA; d_gene: TRBD2; v_gene: TRBV6-5; CDR3nt: TGTGCCAGCAGTTACCCGGGGGGGCGAAGTCGTCACGAGCAGTACTTC; CDR3aa: CASSYPGGRSRHEQYF
j_gene: TRBJ1-5; abundance: NA; d_gene: TRBD1; v_gene: TRBV19; CDR3nt: TGTGCCAGTAGTACCGGGACAGGGATCAATCAGCCCCAGCATTTT; CDR3aa: CASSTGTGINQPQHF
j_gene: TRBJ1-1; abundance: NA; d_gene: NA; v_gene: TRBV29-1; CDR3nt: TGCAGCGTTGAAAGAACTGAAGCTTTCTTT; CDR3aa: CSVERTEAFF
j_gene: TRBJ2-3; abundance: once; d_gene: NA; v_gene: TRBV28; CDR3nt: TGTGCCAGCAGTTTCCAGGGGATGGCGGGAGTATCGACAGATACGCAGTATTTT; CDR3aa: CASSFQGMAGVSTDTQYF
j_gene: TRBJ2-7; abundance: once; d_gene: TRBD1; v_gene: TRBV4-1; CDR3nt: TGCGCCAGCAGCCAACCGGGACAGGGGAGATCCTACGAGCAGTACTTC; CDR3aa: CASSQPGQGRSYEQYF
j_gene: TRBJ2-7; abundance: few; d_gene: NA; v_gene: TRBV10-1; CDR3nt: TGCGCCAGCAGTTATGGGGTAGAAGAGCAGTACTTC; CDR3aa: CASSYGVEEQYF
j_gene: TRBJ2-5; abundance: NA; d_gene: NA; v_gene: TRBV18; CDR3nt: TGTGCCAGCTCACCTACCACAGAGACCCAGTACTTC; CDR3aa: CASSPTTETQYF
j_gene: TRBJ2-1; abundance: NA; d_gene: NA; v_gene: TRBV11-2; CDR3nt: TGTGCCAGCAGCTTAAAGTACAGGAGGCTGGAGTACAATGAGCAGTTCTTC; CDR3aa: CASSLKYRRLEYNEQFF
j_gene: TRBJ1-1; abundance: NA; d_gene: NA; v_gene: TRBV20-1; CDR3nt: TGCAGTGCTGAGGGCGACACTGAAGCTTTCTTT; CDR3aa: CSAEGDTEAFF
j_gene: TRBJ2-7; abundance: many; d_gene: NA; v_gene: TRBV10-3; CDR3nt: TGTGCCATCAGTGAATTACAGGGCGGCGAGCAGTACTTC; CDR3aa: CAISELQGGEQYF
j_gene: TRBJ2-7; abundance: once; d_gene: TRBD1; v_gene: TRBV18; CDR3nt: TGTGCCAGCTCACCACGCCGCCCCGGGACAGTGTCCGAGCAGTACTTC; CDR3aa: CASSPRRPGTVSEQYF
j_gene: TRBJ1-4; abundance: few; d_gene: NA; v_gene: TRBV7-9; CDR3nt: TGTGCCACCGGGTTCGGTACTGAAAAACTGTTTTTT; CDR3aa: CATGFGTEKLFF
j_gene: TRBJ2-7; abundance: NA; d_gene: NA; v_gene: TRBV30; CDR3nt: TGTGCCTGGACTGACAACTACGAGCAGTACTTC; CDR3aa: CAWTDNYEQYF
j_gene: TRBJ2-2; abundance: few; d_gene: TRBD2; v_gene: TRBV5-1; CDR3nt: TGCGCCAGCAGCTTCCAGACTAGCGGGAACACCGGGGAGCTGTTTTTT; CDR3aa: CASSFQTSGNTGELFF
j_gene: TRBJ2-7; abundance: NA; d_gene: NA; v_gene: TRBV20-1; CDR3nt: TGCAGTGCCGGACGGATCTACGAGCAGTACTTC; CDR3aa: CSAGRIYEQYF
j_gene: TRBJ2-1; abundance: NA; d_gene: NA; v_gene: TRBV14; CDR3nt: TGTGCCAGCAGCCAAGACTTGGCCGGGGAGCAATTCTTC; CDR3aa: CASSQDLAGEQFF
j_gene: TRBJ1-2; abundance: NA; d_gene: NA; v_gene: TRBV5-1; CDR3nt: TGCGCCAGCAGCCAGGGACTTTTCACCGGGGGCTACACCTTC; CDR3aa: CASSQGLFTGGYTF
j_gene: TRBJ1-1; abundance: NA; d_gene: NA; v_gene: TRBV30; CDR3nt: TGTGCCTGGAGTGTACACAGAAGCACTGAAGCTTTCTTT; CDR3aa: CAWSVHRSTEAFF